The 14 T cell receptor beta chains below all came from one sample that was sequenced in a study of beta chain features in type 1 diabetes (dated by TCRdb to the late 2010s). These TCRs' antigens remain unknown. Results and caveats for the whole study, not just this receptor: A moderate but significant shortening of TCRB CDR3 length was observed in type 1 diabetes patients in all four CD4+ subsets.

The library was produced with the immunoSEQ multiplex PCR assay. All of the isolated RNA was reverse transcribed with the High Capacity cDNA Reverse Transcription Kit, so expressed TCRB transcripts were sequenced. Drawn from immuneACCESS, this table holds only the in-frame rearrangements with V and J called that TCRdb kept. Clones are partly lost; checked studies trace under half to an unresolved V gene and leave the rest unexplained. The table for this sample lists roughly 400,000 clones; roughly 9.8% of them were counted only once. In total, the top ten clones hold roughly 0.54% of the sample. The sample was central memory CD4+ T cells from blood. These receptors originate from a man aged 30 to 39 with type 1 diabetes.

J is TRBJ2-7 and V is TRBV7-9; D uncertain. The CDR3 is made up of 13 amino acids. Trimming took 1 base from V and 6 from J, leaving 10 bases between them. Germline values: CDR1 SEHNR, CDR2 FQNEAQ (reference sequence). The CDR3 region is CASSLDRRSEQYF. DNA for the CDR3: TGTGCCAGCAGCTTAGACCGACGGAGCGAGCAGTACTTC.

This clone was observed many times. This chain joins TRBV7-2 and TRBJ2-3; TRBD1 or TRBD2 may be the D gene (5 bases each). Per the germline V gene, CDR1 is SGHTA and CDR2 is FQGNSA. With 2 bases removed from V and 6 bases from J, the gap between germline ends came to 18 bases. The CDR3 consists of 16 residues. In DNA form, the CDR3 reads TGTGCCAGCAGCTTATGGGTCGGGACGGCCCCGGATACGCAGTATTTT. It translates to CASSLWVGTAPDTQYF.

In the case of this clone: The sample contains more than one DNA sequence encoding this CDR3. This sequence joins TRBV6-5 and TRBJ2-1, with D uncertain. Germline loops: CDR1 MNHEY, CDR2 SVGAGI. The V end was cut by 0 bases, the J end by 5 bases, with 8 bases between. The CDR3 contains 14 residues. CDR3 nucleotides: TGTGCCAGCAGTTACTCTGGCCGAGACAATGAGCAGTTCTTC. This encodes CASSYSGRDNEQFF.

This chain connects TRBV5-1 to TRBJ2-1; D perhaps matches TRBD1 (5 bases). The ends were cut back, 3 bases at V and 0 bases at J, with 10 bases in the middle. The CDR3 extends over 15 amino acids. Germline loops: CDR1 SGHRS, CDR2 YFSETQ. The CDR3 loop is CASSYGDSSYNEQFF. The CDR3 DNA reads as TGCGCCAGCAGCTACGGCGACAGCTCCTACAATGAGCAGTTCTTC.

This clone showed up just a few times. The J gene is TRBJ1-1, the V gene TRBV7-8, with D unresolved. Trimming cost V 4 bases and J 1 base, with 10 bases left between them. The germline V gene has CDR1 SGHVS and CDR2 FQNEAQ. The CDR3 totals 14 residues. DNA of the CDR3: TGTGCCAGCAGCTCCCGTCTGGGGAACACTGAAGCTTTCTTT. It translates to CASSSRLGNTEAFF. Looking up the rest from reference TRBV7-8 and TRBJ1-1 gives the full variable domain: GAGVSQSPRYKVAKRGQDVALRCDPISGHVSLFWYQQALGQGPEFLTYFQNEAQLDKSGLPSDRFFAERPEGSVSTLKIQRTQQEDSAVYLCASSSRLGNTEAFFGQGTRLTVV.

This clone was counted ten times or more. CDR3 nucleotides: TGTGCCAGCAGTTCCACCCGTGTGGGCCGCAATGAGCAGTTCTTC. Its translation is CASSSTRVGRNEQFF. The V call is TRBV28, the J call TRBJ2-1, with unresolved D. V was clipped by 4 bases and J by 6 bases, with 16 bases between them. Germline assignment: CDR1 MDHEN and CDR2 SYDVKM. This CDR3 has 15 amino acids.

This clone was seen ten or more times. CDR3 amino acids: CASSPPTGAGRQYF. The DNA for the CDR3 is TGTGCCAGCTCACCACCGACAGGGGCAGGTCGGCAGTACTTC. This chain connects TRBV18 to TRBJ2-7, with TRBD1 identical over 8 bases. With 0 bases clipped from V and 9 bases from J, the junction kept 7 bases outside the gene matches. CDR1 is KGHSH, CDR2 LQKENI, per germline. The CDR3 runs to 14 residues.

V usage is TRBV25-1 and J usage is TRBJ2-1, with D possibly matching TRBD1 (6 bases). Germline V CDR1 and CDR2: MGHDK, SYGVNS. The CDR3 runs 15 residues. Trimming removed 10 bases at V and 0 bases at J, with 16 bases between. CDR3 protein: CATSPLDSSYNEQFF. CDR3 DNA sequence: TGTGCCACCAGCCCATTGGACAGCTCCTACAATGAGCAGTTCTTC.

This clone was counted at least ten times. The J gene is TRBJ2-7, the V gene TRBV10-3; D might be TRBD1 (5 bases). Germline CDR1 is ENHRY and CDR2 is SYGVKD. V was shortened by 0 bases and J by 6 bases, with 15 bases between the two germline ends. The CDR3 is made up of 15 amino acids. CDR3 nucleotide sequence: TGTGCCATCAGTGAGTCGACGTCAGGGTGGAGCGAGCAGTACTTC. Residues: CAISESTSGWSEQYF.

This chain uses TRBV19 with TRBJ2-5; 7 nucleotides align to TRBD2. CDR1 is LNHDA, CDR2 SQIVND, per germline (reference sequence). The CDR3 extends over 13 amino acids. With V trimmed by 5 bases and J by 2 bases, 2 bases remained unmatched. The CDR3 DNA follows: TGTGCCAGTAGTTTTAGCGGGCAAGAGACCCAGTACTTC. It is translated as CASSFSGQETQYF.

This clone came up a few times. The V gene is TRBV18, the J gene TRBJ2-5, with D tentatively TRBD2 (6 bases). V was trimmed by 3 bases and J by 2 bases, leaving 10 bases between them. The CDR3 is made up of 14 amino acids. From germline, CDR1 is KGHSH and CDR2 LQKENI. CDR3 protein: CASSPTSPQETQYF. For the CDR3, the DNA is TGTGCCAGCTCACCTACTAGCCCACAAGAGACCCAGTACTTC.

The CDR3 nucleotides are TGTGCCAGCAGTTCACCCTCCGACAGGACAACCGGGGAGCTGTTTTTT. The encoded protein is CASSSPSDRTTGELFF. The chain combines TRBV28 with TRBJ2-2, with D possibly being TRBD1 (6 bases). CDR1 is MDHEN, CDR2 SYDVKM, per germline. The germline V and J ends were trimmed by 4 bases and 5 bases, with 17 bases remaining between them. This CDR3 has 16 amino acids.

This clone was observed a handful of times. CDR3 coding DNA: TGTGCCAGCAGCTTCTCCGGGACTAATGCCGGGGAGCTGTTTTTT. This codes for CASSFSGTNAGELFF. The rearrangement joins TRBV7-2 to TRBJ2-2, with 7 bases matching TRBD2. The CDR3 sequence is 15 residues long. Germline lookup yields CDR1 SGHTA and CDR2 FQGNSA. V gave up 3 bases and J gave up 6 bases; unmatched junction bases: 7.

This clone was seen a handful of times. J is TRBJ1-2 and V is TRBV25-1; 9 bases align to TRBD1. The CDR3 has 14 amino acids. Unmatched junction bases numbered 12, after V lost 8 bases and J lost 8 bases. Looked up from germline, CDR1 is MGHDK and CDR2 is SYGVNS. The CDR3 nucleotides read TGTGCCAGCGGGACAGCCGGGACAGGGCTCGGCTACACCTTC. Protein sequence: CASGTAGTGLGYTF.